The source of this TCR beta chain is a study of neurological immune-mediated disorders. This CDR3 has 15 residues. V lost 10 bases and J 4 bases, leaving 21 bases between the germline ends. CDR1 and CDR2 (germline): SGHTA, FQGNSA. Study-level results: Patients with HTLV-1-associated myelopathy had the highest level of TCR clonal expansion, whereas patients with multiple sclerosis had the lowest level, falling beneath the level found in healthy controls. The study found no CDR3 amino acid sequences shared by expanded clones across subjects, suggesting private repertoires in all groups.

The team produced cDNA through 5'RACE using 10-nucleotide random UMIs. Every sequencing run gave over 200 million TCR-beta sequences, taken from 15-18 subjects. A single record per CDR3 protein comes from TCRdb applying MiXCR to the 5' RACE reads. The sample lists about 38,000 distinct CDR3 sequences; roughly 11% were seen once. Time point: technical triplicate 1. This clonotype occurred many times. Its antigen is not known. The chain combines TRBV7-2 with TRBJ2-3; a possible D gene is TRBD2 (6 bases). The receptor's source is a man aged 55 to 70 with HTLV-1-associated myelopathy (HAM/TSP). Specimen: PBMCs. DNA of the CDR3: TGTGCCACCGAAAGTAAAGGCGGAGGGTCAGATACGCAGTATTTT. This encodes CATESKGGGSDTQYF. Looking up the rest from reference TRBV7-2 and TRBJ2-3 gives the full variable domain: GAGVSQSPSNKVTEKGKDVELRCDPISGHTALYWYRQSLGQGLEFLIYFQGNSAPDKSGLPSDRFSAERTGGSVSTLTIQRTQQEDSAVYLCATESKGGGSDTQYFGPGTRLTVL.